This TCR beta chain originates from a study of cytomegalovirus exposure and HLA in healthy donors. This clone showed up just once. Germline V lookup: CDR1 MGHRA, CDR2 YSYEKL. This CDR3 comprises 14 residues. V lost 4 bases to trimming and J lost 9 bases; unmatched junction nucleotides: 7. The primer mix had 60 Vbeta and 13 Jbeta primers. This table comes from immunoSEQ multiplex PCR, and its TCRdb copy is limited to in-frame clones, with some not included. The repertoire consists of 100,000 to 150,000 clones, with around 78% occurring once and the leading ten covering over 1.5%. The sequence came from a man aged 35 to 55 in good health and CMV-seronegative. The genes are TRBV4-1 and TRBJ2-5; 11 nucleotides line up with TRBD2. Sequenced sample: PBMCs. The CDR3 DNA reads TGCGCCAGCAGCCGTGAACCGGGACTAGCGGCCCAGTACTTC. Translation: CASSREPGLAAQYF.